This T cell receptor beta chain came from a study of CD8+ T cells in alopecia areata (dated by TCRdb to between 2018 and 2020). As for the study more broadly: The study used high-throughput TCRbeta sequencing to examine T cell clonal expansion in alopecia areata, in both the C3H/HeJ mouse model and human patients. Human TCRbeta sequencing covered scalp tissue and sorted CD4+ and CD8+ peripheral blood T cells from patchy and totalis/universalis alopecia areata patients and healthy controls. Scalp clonality was compared among normal scalp (n=4), patchy alopecia areata scalp (n=8), and alopecia totalis/universalis scalp (n=8). RNA came from the PAXgene miRNA kit for fixed scalp, the miRNeasy kit for PBMCs, and the RNeasy kit for mouse skin. TCRbeta CDR3 regions were amplified by immunoSEQ multiplex PCR using 35 Vbeta forward and 13 Jbeta reverse primers.

Preparation of the library involved the immunoSEQ multiplex PCR assay. RNA was extracted from all samples and reverse transcribed into cDNA, which served as template for TCR sequencing. First-strand cDNA was synthesized using SuperScript III with a 2:1 mix of oligo-dT and random hexamers. A synthetic immune receptor repertoire was used to measure amplification bias, and any remaining bias was corrected computationally. In the original analysis: Raw reads were preprocessed for error removal, and CDR3 was defined according to IMGT conventions as running from the conserved cysteine to phenylalanine. Clonality was computed as 1 minus the Shannon entropy, with the entropy normalized by log2 of the number of productive unique TCRs. Scalp TCRbeta sequences were cross-referenced with sorted blood CD4 and CD8 repertoires so that the CD4 or CD8 identity of scalp clones could be inferred. The table was pulled from immuneACCESS by TCRdb, which kept in-frame rearrangements only. Such tables lose some clones; where checked, under half of the loss comes from unresolved V genes, and the rest has no known cause. V and J calls and clone size are as listed in that table; D and trimming were resolved from the DNA. Here the sample has 95,000 to 150,000 clones; around 45% occur a single time. The ten biggest clones cover about 11% of the sample.

Germline trimming amounts to 3 bases on V and 4 bases on J, with 3 as the count of junction bases outside the gene matches. The CDR1 and CDR2 encoded by the germline V gene (reference sequence) are GTSNPN and SVGIG. The CDR3 has 12 amino acids, counting the end cysteine and phenylalanine. Left in the record is the CDR3 DNA by itself, 36 bases read in frame from the first base. From alopecia areata patients, peripheral blood was collected along with lesional scalp punch biopsies. PBMCs were isolated by density centrifugation and stained for CD3, CD4 and CD8, after which CD4+ and CD8+ T cells were sorted on a FACSAria. As part of a multicenter biomarker study, untreated alopecia areata patients were recruited. In 5 or 6 patients from the biomarker study, blood CD8+ T cells were sorted further into NKG2D-low and NKG2D-high fractions. Only a few counts were recorded for this clone. The clone's antigen remains unknown. Base qualities are not recorded, but no much larger clone differs from it by a single base.

Study-wide conclusions, independent of this receptor: TCR sequences shared between patients were less clear than in mice, possibly partly because of HLA diversity in the patient population. Unlike mouse skin, which is dominated by gammadelta T cells, normal human skin has resident alphabeta T cells that are also sequenced, and this complicates analysis of the scalp TCR repertoire. Compared with normal scalp, lesional scalp had higher clonality and more expanded CD8+ clones, particularly in alopecia totalis/universalis, a pattern that suggests antigenic drive.

The sequence is built from TRBV30 and TRBJ2-7; 7 of the junction bases match TRBD1. This TCR derives from a human donor with alopecia areata. Sequenced: NKG2D-low CD8+ T cells sorted from blood. This sample's cell subset or site label indicates: sorted CD8+ NKG2D-low blood T cells. The CDR3 sequence is CAWSPGGYEQYF. The DNA sequence reads TGTGCCTGGAGCCCAGGGGGTTACGAGCAGTACTTC.